This T cell receptor (beta chain) was identified during a study of blood T cells in healthy people across ages. Study-wide points: Estimates drawn from one million T cells were deemed to understate diversity.

Caucasian individuals from Russia who were healthy and aged 6 to 90 acted as donors. V shed 5 bases and J 4 bases; nucleotides not matched to a gene: 9. The CDR3 consists of 15 residues. The germline V gene has CDR1 SGHVS and CDR2 FNYEAQ. This clonotype was counted between two and nine times. As yet, its antigen is unknown. Then a second PCR, running roughly 6 to 12 cycles, was carried out with a sample-barcoded 5' primer and a J-beta primer mix. TCRdb redid the calling of the 5' RACE reads with MiXCR, one entry per CDR3 protein. Here the sample spans about 560,000 distinct CDR3 sequences, approximately 26% being singletons. This sample was also put to use in a study of T cells of mothers and their children.

The sequence was obtained from a boy aged 2-9 years in good health. Sequenced: blood. The rearrangement joins TRBV7-6 to TRBJ2-3; 7 bases match TRBD2. The CDR3 is CASSTPGTKADTQYF. The DNA of the CDR3 is TGTGCCAGCAGCACACCCGGGACTAAAGCAGATACGCAGTATTTT.